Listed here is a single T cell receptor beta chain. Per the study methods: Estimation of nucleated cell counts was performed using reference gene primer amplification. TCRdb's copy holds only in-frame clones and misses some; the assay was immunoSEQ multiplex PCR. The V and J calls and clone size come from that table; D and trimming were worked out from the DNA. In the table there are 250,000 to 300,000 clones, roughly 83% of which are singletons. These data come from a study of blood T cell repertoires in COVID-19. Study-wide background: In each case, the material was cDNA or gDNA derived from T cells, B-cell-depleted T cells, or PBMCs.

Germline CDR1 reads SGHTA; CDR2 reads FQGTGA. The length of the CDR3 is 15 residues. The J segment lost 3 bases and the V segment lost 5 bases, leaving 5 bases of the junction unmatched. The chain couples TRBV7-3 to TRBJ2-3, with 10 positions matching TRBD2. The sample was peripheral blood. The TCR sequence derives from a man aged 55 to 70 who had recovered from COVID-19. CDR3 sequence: CASSRAGGLTDTQYF. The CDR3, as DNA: TGTGCCAGCAGCCGAGCGGGGGGGCTGACAGATACGCAGTATTTT.